The rows below give T cell receptor beta chains drawn from one sample of a study of Graves' ophthalmopathy and Graves' hyperthyroidism. A single record per CDR3 protein comes from TCRdb applying MiXCR to the multiplex PCR reads. The top ten hold about 40% of the sample, which has about 740,000 distinct CDR3 sequences, approximately 40% seen once. The sample taken for sequencing was peripheral blood. All receptors derive from an adult man with Graves' ophthalmopathy. Both conserved end residues are part of each CDR3.

TRBJ2-6	TRBV2	CASPRYSGANVLTF
TRBJ2-2	TRBV19	CASSITAGFSTGELFF
TRBJ2-2	TRBV2	CASKQTGAPTGELFF
TRBJ2-7	TRBV29-1	CSVNHRDRAYEQYF
TRBJ2-1	TRBV7-9	CASSLSQGHEQFF
TRBJ2-7	TRBV6-6	CASKTVGYEQYF
TRBJ1-2	TRBV24-1	CATRDPANYGYTF
TRBJ2-7	TRBV20-1	CSARGQGPLLYEQYF
TRBJ2-2	TRBV25-1	CASSYGLAGPGGELFF
TRBJ1-1	TRBV2	CASSLLGGFDTEAFF
TRBJ2-7	TRBV20-1	CSARYGSFHEQYF
TRBJ1-2	TRBV7-9	CASSLNAGDLLAIGYTF
TRBJ1-6	TRBV4-1	CASSQDSGQGYSPLHF
TRBJ1-4	TRBV7-2	CASSLGQNEKLFF
TRBJ1-4	TRBV11-2	CASSSIGTGATNEKLFF
TRBJ2-7	TRBV7-9	CASSGTSGDYEQYF
TRBJ2-6	TRBV29-1	CSVWDPSGGANVLTF
TRBJ2-5	TRBV7-7	CASSFSSGEETQYF
TRBJ1-1	TRBV24-1	CATSETGGAGTEAFF
TRBJ2-7	TRBV6-6	CASSLDRGFEQYF
TRBJ2-7	TRBV20-1	CSAKIALGTYEQYF
TRBJ1-5	TRBV19	CASSIDGGSNQPQHF
TRBJ1-6	TRBV29-1	CSVAGRADSPLHF
TRBJ2-5	TRBV19	CASRQGRETQYF
TRBJ2-7	TRBV20-1	CSAGEEGGYEQYF
TRBJ2-3	TRBV20-1	CSARDLGSTDTQYF
TRBJ2-5	TRBV29-1	CSLGRGGGTQYF
TRBJ1-2	TRBV10-3	CAISELEGVVTYGYTF
TRBJ1-2	TRBV7-9	CASSLALSDPHYTF
TRBJ1-2	TRBV4-2	CASSHLVRNGYTF
TRBJ2-5	TRBV11-2	CAWSGDGGQSQETQYF
TRBJ2-5	TRBV10-3	CASNEGGTQYF
TRBJ1-1	TRBV9	CASSPRHGANTEAFF
TRBJ2-7	TRBV24-1	CATSDLGTGTHEQYF
TRBJ1-5	TRBV20-1	CSARGNNQPQHF
TRBJ1-4	TRBV20-1	CSAEGAQRSKSEKLFF
TRBJ1-1	TRBV29-1	CSVLFGQGNTEAFF
TRBJ2-2	TRBV7-9	CASSWDRVDTGELFF
TRBJ1-2	TRBV4-3	CASSQEARQGYGYTF
TRBJ2-2	TRBV25-1	CASSFVLTGELFF
TRBJ2-7	TRBV29-1	CSVERQGAQEQYF
TRBJ2-5	TRBV5-1	CASSLSEWETQYF
TRBJ1-1	TRBV7-2	CASSFGELVEAFF
TRBJ1-4	TRBV7-9	CASRGAGTRFEKLFF
TRBJ1-5	TRBV12-3/TRBV12-4	CASSSLQYDQPQHF
TRBJ2-2	TRBV29-1	CSVGLATNTGELFF
TRBJ1-1	TRBV6-4	CASRERQGLTMNTEAFF
TRBJ2-7	TRBV7-9	CASSFIGPGYERYF
TRBJ1-1	TRBV10-3	CAISESQIRNTEAFF
TRBJ2-7	TRBV20-1	CSASSGLRGSYEQYF
TRBJ1-3	TRBV29-1	CSVFQGAGNTIYF
TRBJ1-2	TRBV10-3	CAISDGGGIGGYTF
TRBJ1-1	TRBV5-1	CASTLDRGGTEAFF
TRBJ2-6	TRBV7-3	CASSLWESGANVLTF
TRBJ2-7	TRBV2	CASGDALYEQYF